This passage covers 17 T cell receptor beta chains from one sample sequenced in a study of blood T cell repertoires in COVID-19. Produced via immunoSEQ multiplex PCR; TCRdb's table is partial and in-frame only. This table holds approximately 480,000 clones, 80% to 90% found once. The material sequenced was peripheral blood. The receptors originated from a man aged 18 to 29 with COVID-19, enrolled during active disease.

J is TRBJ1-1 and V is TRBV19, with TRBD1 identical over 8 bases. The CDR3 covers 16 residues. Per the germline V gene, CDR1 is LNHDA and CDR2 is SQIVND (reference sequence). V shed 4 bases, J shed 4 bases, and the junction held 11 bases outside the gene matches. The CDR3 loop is CASSTGARGRATEAFF. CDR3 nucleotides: TGTGCCAGTAGTACAGGTGCCAGGGGGCGGGCCACTGAAGCTTTCTTT.

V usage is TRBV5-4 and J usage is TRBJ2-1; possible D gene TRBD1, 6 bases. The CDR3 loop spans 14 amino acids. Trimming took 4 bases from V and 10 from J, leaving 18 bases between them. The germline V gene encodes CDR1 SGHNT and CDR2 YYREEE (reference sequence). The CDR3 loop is CASSPGHPLAEQFF. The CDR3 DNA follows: TGTGCCAGCAGCCCGGGACATCCCTTAGCGGAGCAGTTCTTC. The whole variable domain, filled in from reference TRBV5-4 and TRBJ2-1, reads ETGVTQSPTHLIKTRGQQVTLRCSSQSGHNTVSWYQQALGQGPQFIFQYYREEENGRGNFPPRFSGLQFPNYSSELNVNALELDDSALYLCASSPGHPLAEQFFGPGTRLTVL.

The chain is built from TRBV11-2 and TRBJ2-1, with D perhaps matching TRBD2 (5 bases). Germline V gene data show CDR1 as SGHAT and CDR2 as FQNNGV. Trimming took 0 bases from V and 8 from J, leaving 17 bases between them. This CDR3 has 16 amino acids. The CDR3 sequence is CASSLDGLASTDEQFF. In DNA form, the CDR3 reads TGTGCCAGCAGCTTAGATGGTCTAGCTAGCACCGATGAGCAGTTCTTC.

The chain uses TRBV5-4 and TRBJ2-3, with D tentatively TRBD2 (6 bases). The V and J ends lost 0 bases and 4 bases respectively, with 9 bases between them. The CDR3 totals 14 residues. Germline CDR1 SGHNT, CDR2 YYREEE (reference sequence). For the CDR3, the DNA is TGTGCCAGCAGCTTGGCCCCGGGAGCAGATACGCAGTATTTT. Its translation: CASSLAPGADTQYF.

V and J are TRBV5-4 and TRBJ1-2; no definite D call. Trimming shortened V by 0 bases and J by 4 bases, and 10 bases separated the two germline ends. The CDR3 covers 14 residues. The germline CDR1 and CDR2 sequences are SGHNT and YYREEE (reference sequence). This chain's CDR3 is CASSLGGVFYGYTF. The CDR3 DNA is TGTGCCAGCAGCTTGGGCGGGGTATTCTATGGCTACACCTTC.

The CDR3 DNA reads TGTGCCTGGAGAAAAGAGCGGATGAACACCGGGGAGCTGTTTTTT. It codes for CAWRKERMNTGELFF. The chain links TRBV30 to TRBJ2-2; tentatively, D is TRBD2 (5 bases). The V and J ends lost 3 bases and 1 base respectively, with 12 bases between them. The CDR3 totals 15 residues. Germline assignment: CDR1 GTSNPN and CDR2 SVGIG (reference sequence).

CDR3 in DNA: TGTGCCAGCTCACCGGGGGGGGATGGCAATCAGCCCCAGCATTTT. Translation: CASSPGGDGNQPQHF. V gene TRBV18 combines with J gene TRBJ1-5; TRBD1 might be the D (5 bases). Germline-derived CDR1 and CDR2 are KGHSH and LQKENI. V dropped 3 bases and J dropped 2 bases, with 11 bases sitting between them. The CDR3 runs 15 residues.

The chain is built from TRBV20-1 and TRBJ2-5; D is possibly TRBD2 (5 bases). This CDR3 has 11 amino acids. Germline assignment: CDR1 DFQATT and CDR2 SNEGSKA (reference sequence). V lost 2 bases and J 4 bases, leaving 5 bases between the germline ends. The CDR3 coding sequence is TGCAGTGCTAGACTAGCAGAGACCCAGTACTTC. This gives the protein CSARLAETQYF.

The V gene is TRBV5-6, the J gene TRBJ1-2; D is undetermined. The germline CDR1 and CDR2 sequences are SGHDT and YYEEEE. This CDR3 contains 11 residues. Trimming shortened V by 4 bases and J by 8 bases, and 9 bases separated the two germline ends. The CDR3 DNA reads TGTGCCAGCAGCCGAGGAAGGGGCTACACCTTC. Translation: CASSRGRGYTF.

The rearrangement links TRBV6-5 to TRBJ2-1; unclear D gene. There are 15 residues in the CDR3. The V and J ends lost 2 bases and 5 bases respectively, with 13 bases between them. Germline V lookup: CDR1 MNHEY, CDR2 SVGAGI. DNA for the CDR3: TGTGCCAGCAGTTACAACGGGTTACGGGACAATGAGCAGTTCTTC. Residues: CASSYNGLRDNEQFF.

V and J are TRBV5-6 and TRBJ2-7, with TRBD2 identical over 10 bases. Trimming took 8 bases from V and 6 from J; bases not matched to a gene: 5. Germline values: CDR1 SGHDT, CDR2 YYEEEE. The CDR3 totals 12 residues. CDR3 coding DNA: TGTGCCAGTGGTCTAGCGGGAGTCGAGCAGTACTTC. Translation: CASGLAGVEQYF.

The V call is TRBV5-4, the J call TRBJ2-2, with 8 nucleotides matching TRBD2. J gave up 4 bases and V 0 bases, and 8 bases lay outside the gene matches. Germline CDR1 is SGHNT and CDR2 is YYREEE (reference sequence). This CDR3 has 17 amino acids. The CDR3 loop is CASSLDSRLASTGELFF. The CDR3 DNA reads TGTGCCAGCAGCTTGGATTCCCGACTAGCGAGCACCGGGGAGCTGTTTTTT.

CDR3 in DNA: TGTGCCAGTGAGCGGAGACCCTACGAGCAGTACTTC. Protein sequence: CASERRPYEQYF. This rearrangement joins TRBV2 to TRBJ2-7; maybe TRBD2 (5 bases). The V end was cut by 9 bases, the J end by 2 bases, with 11 bases between. The CDR3 is 12 amino acids. The germline gives CDR1 SNHLY, CDR2 FYNNEI.

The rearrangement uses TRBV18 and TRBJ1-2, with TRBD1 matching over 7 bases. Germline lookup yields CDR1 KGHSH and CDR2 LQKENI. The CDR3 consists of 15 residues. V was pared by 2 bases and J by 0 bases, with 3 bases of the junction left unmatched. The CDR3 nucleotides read TGTGCCAGCTCACCATCGACAGGGACTAACTATGGCTACACCTTC. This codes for CASSPSTGTNYGYTF.

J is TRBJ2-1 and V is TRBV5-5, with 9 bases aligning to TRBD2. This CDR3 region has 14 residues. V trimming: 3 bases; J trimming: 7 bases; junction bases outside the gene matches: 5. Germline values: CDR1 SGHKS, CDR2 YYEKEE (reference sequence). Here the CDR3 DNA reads TGTGCCAGCAGCTCCGGGACTAGCCCTAATGAGCAGTTCTTC. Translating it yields CASSSGTSPNEQFF.

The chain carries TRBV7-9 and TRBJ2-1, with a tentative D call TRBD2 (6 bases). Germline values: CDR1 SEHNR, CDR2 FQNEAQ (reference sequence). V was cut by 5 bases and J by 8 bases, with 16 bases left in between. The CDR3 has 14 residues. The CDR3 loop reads CASSPSGGWHEQFF. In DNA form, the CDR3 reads TGTGCCAGCAGCCCGTCCGGAGGGTGGCATGAGCAGTTCTTC.

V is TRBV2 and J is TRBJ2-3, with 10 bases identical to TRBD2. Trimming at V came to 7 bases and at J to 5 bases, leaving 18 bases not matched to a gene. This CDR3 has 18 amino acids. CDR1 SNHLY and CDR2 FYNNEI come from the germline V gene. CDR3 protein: CASKPTNLAGGRGDTQYF. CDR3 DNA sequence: TGTGCCAGCAAACCTACGAACTTAGCGGGAGGCCGGGGAGATACGCAGTATTTT.